The entry that follows covers one T cell receptor (beta chain) sequence. The data belong to a study of blood T cell repertoires in COVID-19. On the study more broadly: COVID-19 samples, acute and convalescent, were from the United States, Italy and Spain. The cDNA or gDNA used as material had been derived from T cells, B-cell-depleted T cells, or PBMCs.

V lost 2 bases, J lost 0 bases, and 11 bases lay in between. This CDR3 spans 15 amino acids. The germline gives CDR1 MDHEN, CDR2 SYDVKM. Original processing notes: Reference gene primer amplification yielded estimated nucleated cell counts. The data were produced by immunoSEQ multiplex PCR, yet TCRdb's version contains in-frame clones alone and is incomplete. V, J and clone size are taken as reported in that table, and D and trimming were inferred from the DNA itself. Among over 350,000 clones listed, about 89% were seen once. Sequencing input: peripheral blood. The rearrangement joins TRBV28 to TRBJ2-7; D uncertain. This sequence originates from a woman under 40 with acute or convalescent COVID-19. The CDR3 region has the DNA TGTGCCAGCAGTTTAGCTGCTTACAGCTCCTACGAGCAGTACTTC. The encoded protein is CASSLAAYSSYEQYF.